This is a list of T cell receptor beta chains from one sample in a study of T cell repertoires in cytomegalovirus infection. TCRdb redid the calling of the reads with MiXCR, one entry per CDR3 protein. The sample lists about 160,000 distinct CDR3 sequences; roughly 18% were seen once. Sequencing input: CD8+ T cells from PBMCs. Receptor source: a human donor in good health (CMV status not recorded). Some clones in this sample may be carry-over from other donors' samples. The CDR3 runs from the conserved cysteine through the conserved F or W. Fields, in order: V gene, CDR3 protein.

>TRBV28
CASSRDRPNEQFF
>TRBV19
CASSIVPGEINEQYF
>TRBV7-6
CASSLARQGHSGANVLTF
>TRBV4-3
CASSQDGHNEQFF
>TRBV20-1
CSGGDLVGNEQFF
>TRBV6-2/TRBV6-3
CASRPGQGGQPQHF
>TRBV28
CASSSPFDKLPYEQYF
>TRBV7-8
CASSFPRTGASYEQYF
>TRBV15
CATSIRLQETQYF
>TRBV7-9
CASSVIREAYNEQFF
>TRBV29-1
CSVEGLAGALQETQYF
>TRBV18
CASSPPDRTHEQYF
>TRBV7-9
CASSDSPLAGGDEQYF
>TRBV29-1
CSVGARDSQFLTYGYTF
>TRBV9
CASSPTGARNTEAFF
>TRBV6-2/TRBV6-3
CASSYSRDRGYEQYF
>TRBV11-2
CASSLGPSGRQDEQFF
>TRBV20-1
CSARELAGSYEQYF
>TRBV12-5
CASGLADGNNEQFF
>TRBV12-3/TRBV12-4
CASRDGFSNSPLHF
>TRBV7-6
CASSLGPGAGEAQYF
>TRBV11-2
CASRTPRTSNGTDTQYF
>TRBV12-3/TRBV12-4
CASSQGMKAFF
>TRBV7-9
CASSLSTGDTGELFF
>TRBV4-1
CASSQSSSGREQYF
>TRBV10-3
CASAIGSNEQFF
>TRBV7-9
CASSPEGDLGGRSYEQYF
>TRBV19
CASSADRTEQYF
>TRBV20-1
CSAREPYRGHGTDTQYF
>TRBV7-9
CAGAGPRREQYF
>TRBV7-9
CASSLGPRGEQYF
>TRBV6-1
CDSGTGQNYGYTF
>TRBV7-3
CASSSGTSHEQFF